The clone carrying this TCR beta chain came up a few times. As yet, its antigen is unknown. Together with a sample-barcoded 5' primer, a J-beta primer mix was included in a second PCR lasting about 7 to 11 cycles. TCRdb recomputed calls from the 5' RACE reads with MiXCR, one row per CDR3 protein. The data hold hundreds of thousands of distinct CDR3 sequences, with around 38% observed a single time. The data stem from a study of blood T cells in healthy people across ages. General study findings and limits: No one knew whether donors had CMV, which possibly confounded expanded clonotype changes.

The sequenced sample consisted of blood. The source is a man older than 75 in good health.

DNA of the CDR3: TGTGCCAGCAGCCCTCGTCCCGGGACAGTAACAGATACGCAGTATTTT. Amino acids: CASSPRPGTVTDTQYF. The rearrangement links TRBV9 to TRBJ2-3, with 7 bases aligning to TRBD1. From germline, CDR1 is SGDLS and CDR2 YYNGEE. Germline trimming cut 4 bases from V and 3 bases from J; bases unmatched to any gene: 11. The CDR3 totals 16 residues.